This T cell receptor (beta chain) was profiled in a study of T cell repertoires in cytomegalovirus infection. Study-level background: A matching HLA type, together with CMV infection, was signaled by public TCR beta signatures. Findings and limits, study-wide: HLA-C-restricted CMV-specific TCR beta clonotypes were dominant in the ex vivo response. Carriers of CMV plus the relevant HLA were identified by cumulative public TCR beta family frequency.

This clonotype was detected many times. Its cognate antigen is unknown. V lost 5 bases and J 3 bases, leaving 8 bases between the germline ends. This CDR3 is built from 13 residues. The V gene's germline CDR1 is SGHTA and CDR2 FQGNSA. From the reads, TCRdb called clonotypes with MiXCR, one entry per CDR3 protein. This table holds approximately 250,000 distinct CDR3 sequences, approximately 22% found once. This chain connects TRBV7-2 to TRBJ2-1; unclear D gene. This sequence was found in a human donor in good health (CMV status not recorded). Some clones in this sample may be carry-over from other donors' samples. The sample consisted of CD8+ T cells from PBMCs. The chain's CDR3 is CASSTRHYNEQFF. In DNA, the CDR3 is TGTGCCAGCAGCACAAGGCACTACAATGAGCAGTTCTTC.